This passage covers 18 T cell receptor beta chains from one sample sequenced in a study of Ad26.COV2.S vaccination and SARS-CoV-2 variants. This table comes from immunoSEQ multiplex PCR, and its TCRdb copy is limited to in-frame clones, with some not included. The sample holds 350,000 to 500,000 clones, roughly 89% seen once. Treatment indicated: roughly 18 received Ad26.COV2.S at low or high dose, single or two shots; several received placebo; per-sample allocation not given. Day 63 following the first vaccine or placebo injection was when the samples were taken. The sequencing here drew on peripheral blood, taken in a trial of Ad26.COV2.S vaccine versus placebo. These receptors were taken from a person between 18 and 65 years old who received the Ad26.COV2.S COVID-19 vaccine or a placebo.

The chain employs TRBV9 and TRBJ2-1; the D gene is possibly TRBD2 (6 bases). Trimming shortened V by 0 bases and J by 5 bases, and 12 bases separated the two germline ends. Germline V CDR1 and CDR2: SGDLS, YYNGEE. There are 15 residues in the CDR3. The CDR3 DNA follows: TGTGCCAGCAGCGTAGAGGCTAGCGCCAACAATGAGCAGTTCTTC. Translation gives CASSVEASANNEQFF.

This clone is a singleton in its sample. The rearrangement joins TRBV30 to TRBJ1-5; D remains ambiguous. The CDR3 covers 13 residues. Deletions cut 2 bases from V and 2 bases from J, with 7 bases between. CDR1 GTSNPN and CDR2 SVGIG come from the germline V gene (reference sequence). CDR3 region: CAWSLRGNQPQHF. The CDR3 DNA sequence: TGTGCCTGGAGTTTACGCGGCAATCAGCCCCAGCATTTT. Supplemented by reference TRBV30 and TRBJ1-5, the full variable domain reads SQTIHQWPATLVQPVGSPLSLECTVEGTSNPNLYWYRQAAGRGLQLLFYSVGIGQISSEVPQNLSASRPQDRQFILSSKKLLLSDSGFYLCAWSLRGNQPQHFGDGTRLSIL.

This clone showed up just once. This chain connects TRBV19 to TRBJ1-5; no clear D gene. Germline CDR1 is LNHDA and CDR2 is SQIVND (reference sequence). This CDR3 region has 15 residues. V was clipped by 3 bases and J by 12 bases, with 21 bases between them. CDR3 residues: CASSMGQVPPRLQHF. The CDR3 bases are TGTGCCAGTAGTATGGGTCAGGTGCCCCCTAGGCTCCAGCATTTT.

The chain uses TRBV16 and TRBJ1-1, with D possibly being TRBD1 (5 bases). This CDR3 is 14 amino acids long. The germline V gene encodes CDR1 KGHSY and CDR2 FQNENV. The V end was cut by 4 bases, the J end by 5 bases, with 14 bases between. CDR3 in amino acids: CASSLGGIRTEAFF. DNA of the CDR3: TGTGCCAGCAGCCTGGGGGGAATCAGGACTGAAGCTTTCTTT.

This rearrangement joins TRBV28 to TRBJ2-5, with D perhaps matching TRBD2 (5 bases). V shed 3 bases and J shed 7 bases, with 15 bases lying between them. CDR3 size: 14 residues. The V gene's germline CDR1 is MDHEN and CDR2 SYDVKM. CDR3 protein: CASSFTTGFGTQYF. The DNA for the CDR3 is TGTGCCAGCAGTTTCACCACGGGATTCGGGACCCAGTACTTC.

This sequence joins TRBV19 and TRBJ1-2; D gene unclear. V was trimmed by 0 bases and J by 3 bases, leaving 5 bases between them. The germline CDR1 and CDR2 sequences are LNHDA and SQIVND (reference sequence). The CDR3 totals 13 residues. CDR3 nucleotides: TGTGCCAGTAGTATAGAGCCAGACTATGGCTACACCTTC. Its protein is CASSIEPDYGYTF.

J is TRBJ1-1 and V is TRBV7-9; D call uncertain. CDR3 length: 13 residues. The V gene's germline CDR1 is SEHNR and CDR2 FQNEAQ (reference sequence). V was clipped by 4 bases and J by 0 bases, with 6 bases between them. The CDR3 nucleotides read TGTGCCAGCAGCTCATCCATGAACACTGAAGCTTTCTTT. As protein: CASSSSMNTEAFF.

The chain employs TRBV9 and TRBJ2-3; either TRBD1 or TRBD2 may supply D (5 bases each). The CDR3 length is 18 residues. V dropped 2 bases and J dropped 0 bases, with 19 bases sitting between them. Germline CDR1 SGDLS, CDR2 YYNGEE. The CDR3 DNA reads TGTGCCAGCAGCGTTCGGGGCAATCTTGAGTGGAGCACAGATACGCAGTATTTT. This sequence encodes CASSVRGNLEWSTDTQYF. The entire variable domain, with the rest obtained from reference TRBV9 and TRBJ2-3, is as follows: DSGVTQTPKHLITATGQRVTLRCSPRSGDLSVYWYQQSLDQGLQFLIQYYNGEERAKGNILERFSAQQFPDLHSELNLSSLELGDSALYFCASSVRGNLEWSTDTQYFGPGTRLTVL.

The rearrangement links TRBV5-5 to TRBJ2-4; no definite D call. The germline gives CDR1 SGHKS, CDR2 YYEKEE (reference sequence). Trimming removed 2 bases at V and 0 bases at J, with 9 bases between. This CDR3 is 15 amino acids long. CDR3 in amino acids: CASSLTAVAKNIQYF. The CDR3 DNA reads as TGTGCCAGCAGCTTAACAGCTGTAGCCAAAAACATTCAGTACTTC.

The chain combines TRBV19 with TRBJ1-1, with 7 bases fitting TRBD1. Looked up from germline, CDR1 is LNHDA and CDR2 is SQIVND (reference sequence). This CDR3 is 13 amino acids long. With 3 bases clipped from V and 6 bases from J, the junction kept 4 bases outside the gene matches. The CDR3 protein is CASSMTGYAEAFF. Written as DNA, the CDR3 is TGTGCCAGTAGTATGACAGGGTACGCTGAAGCTTTCTTT.

This rearrangement joins TRBV19 to TRBJ2-3, with D maybe TRBD2 (7 bases). The CDR3 extends over 17 amino acids. Germline assignment: CDR1 LNHDA and CDR2 SQIVND (reference sequence). V was trimmed by 5 bases and J by 0 bases, leaving 18 bases between them. The CDR3 bases are TGTGCCAGTAGTGGCTCCCGGGGGGCAACTAGCACAGATACGCAGTATTTT. Residues: CASSGSRGATSTDTQYF.

The CDR3 protein is CASSVTASSGNTIYF. CDR3 sequence (DNA): TGTGCCAGCAGCGTTACAGCCAGCTCTGGAAACACCATATATTTT. V usage is TRBV11-3 and J usage is TRBJ1-3, with D unclear. Germline CDR1 SGHNT, CDR2 YENEEA. The germline V and J ends were trimmed by 5 bases and 0 bases, with 11 bases remaining between them. CDR3 length: 15 residues. The full variable domain, completed using reference TRBV11-3 and TRBJ1-3, is EAGVVQSPRYKIIEKKQPVAFWCNPISGHNTLYWYLQNLGQGPELLIRYENEEAVDDSQLPKDRFSAERLKGVDSTLKIQPAELGDSAVYLCASSVTASSGNTIYFGEGSWLTVV.

V gene TRBV27 combines with J gene TRBJ2-5; TRBD2 might be the D (5 bases). V was pared by 7 bases and J by 6 bases, with 24 bases between. The CDR3 is 16 residues long. Per the germline V gene, CDR1 is MNHEY and CDR2 is SMNVEV (reference sequence). As DNA, the CDR3 is TGTGCCAGCAAGGCCGCGGAGGACTTACGTGGAAAGACCCAGTACTTC. It yields the protein CASKAAEDLRGKTQYF.

Concerning this clone itself: Other DNA sequences in this specimen translate into the identical CDR3. This chain connects TRBV5-5 to TRBJ2-1; D not certain. CDR3 length: 10 residues. Trimming stripped 0 bases from V and 9 bases from J, with 1 base between. Germline V gene sequence: CDR1 SGHKS, CDR2 YYEKEE (reference sequence). The CDR3 DNA reads TGTGCCAGCAGCTTGGTTGAGCAGTTCTTC. Protein: CASSLVEQFF.

This clone was picked up a small number of times. The chain employs TRBV18 and TRBJ2-1; the match to TRBD2 covers 8 bases. V lost 6 bases, J lost 6 bases, and 13 bases stayed unmatched. The germline CDR1 and CDR2 sequences are KGHSH and LQKENI. The CDR3 spans 16 residues. DNA of the CDR3: TGTGCCAGCTCCCGGGATCCGAGACTAGCGTTCAATGAGCAGTTCTTC. Its translation is CASSRDPRLAFNEQFF.

This clone was seen only once. The V call is TRBV4-3, the J call TRBJ2-7; D perhaps matches TRBD1 (5 bases). The CDR3 totals 15 residues. CDR1 and CDR2 (germline): LGHNA, YSLEER. The germline V and J ends were trimmed by 0 bases and 3 bases, with 12 bases remaining between them. Here the CDR3 reads CASSQEDGADYEQYF. The CDR3 coding sequence is TGCGCCAGCAGCCAAGAGGATGGGGCGGACTACGAGCAGTACTTC.

This chain uses TRBV5-1 with TRBJ2-7, with a tentative D call TRBD2 (7 bases). V was cut by 0 bases and J by 9 bases, with 13 bases left in between. Germline V gene sequence: CDR1 SGHRS, CDR2 YFSETQ. CDR3 length equals 13 residues. The CDR3 DNA reads TGCGCCAGCAGCTTGGCCGGGGGGCCAGGGCAGTACTTC. Amino acid sequence: CASSLAGGPGQYF.

The chain links TRBV7-8 to TRBJ2-5; TRBD2 matches at 7 bases. J was trimmed by 4 bases and V by 4 bases; bases with no gene match: 9. Looked up from germline, CDR1 is SGHVS and CDR2 is FQNEAQ. There are 15 residues in the CDR3. In nucleotides, the CDR3 is TGTGCCAGCAGCTATTCGACTAGCAGGGTAGAGACCCAGTACTTC. It encodes CASSYSTSRVETQYF.